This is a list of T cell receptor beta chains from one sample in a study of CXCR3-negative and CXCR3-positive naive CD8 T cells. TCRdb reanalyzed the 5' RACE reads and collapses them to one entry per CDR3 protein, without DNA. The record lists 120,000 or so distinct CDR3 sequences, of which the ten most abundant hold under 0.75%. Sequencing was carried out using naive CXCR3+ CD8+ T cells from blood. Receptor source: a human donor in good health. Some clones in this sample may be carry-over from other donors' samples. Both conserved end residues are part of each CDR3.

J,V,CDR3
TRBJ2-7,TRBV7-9,CASSPSGGETLYEQYF
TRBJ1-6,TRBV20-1,CSARDEQEPLPYNSPLHF
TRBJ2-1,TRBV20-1,CSARRIGTGGNNEQFF
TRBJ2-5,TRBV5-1,CASSPDLGEETQYF
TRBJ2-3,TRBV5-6,CASSLALAESTDTQYF
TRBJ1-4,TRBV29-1,CSARGGVEKLFF
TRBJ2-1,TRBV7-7,CASSLGLAGSNEQFF
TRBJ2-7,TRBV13,CASSHWGRAYEQYF
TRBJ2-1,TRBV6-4,CASSRGPTVGWNNEQFF
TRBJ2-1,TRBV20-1,CSARATLAGGNEQFF
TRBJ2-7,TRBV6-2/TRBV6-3,CASSYSRASLTLTYEQYF
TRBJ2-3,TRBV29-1,CSVPPSGGPDTQYF
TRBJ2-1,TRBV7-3,CASSFVSNEQFF
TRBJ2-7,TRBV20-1,CSARDRHSPHEQYF
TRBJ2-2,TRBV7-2,CASSPGLAGVTGELFF
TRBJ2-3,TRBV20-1,CSASPRTSPADTQYF
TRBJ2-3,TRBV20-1,CSAGTSGGERSADTQYF
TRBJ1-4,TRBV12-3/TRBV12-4,CASRPTGLEGEKLFF
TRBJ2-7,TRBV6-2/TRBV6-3,CASIRWNRGESPYEQYF
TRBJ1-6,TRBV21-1,CASSKVARGASPLHF
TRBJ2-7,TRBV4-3,CASSQVRQGEEQYF
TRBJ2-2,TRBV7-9,CASSPTQPGTGELFF
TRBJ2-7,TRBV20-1,CSATTRTGGIEQYF
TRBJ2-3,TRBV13,CASSPRVRDTQYF
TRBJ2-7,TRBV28,CASNYGGDEQYF
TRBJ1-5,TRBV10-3,CAISEPNQPQHF
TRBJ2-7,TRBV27,CASSFNPVSHGDEQYF
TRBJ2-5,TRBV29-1,CSVDQDGAQETQYF
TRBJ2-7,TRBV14,CASSHFMDPSVEEQYF
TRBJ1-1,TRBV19,CASSVGGTEAFF
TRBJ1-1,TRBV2,CASMQGAEAFF
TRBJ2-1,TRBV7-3,CASSSGTSGSAEQFF
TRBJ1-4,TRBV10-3,CAISEGTGGVEKLFF
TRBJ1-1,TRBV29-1,CSVSAGTSEAFF
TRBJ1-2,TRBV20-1,CSARGDGFYGYTF
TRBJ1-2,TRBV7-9,CASSVSVYGYTF
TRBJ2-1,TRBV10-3,CAISDGPPVNEQFF
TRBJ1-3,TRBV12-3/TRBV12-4,CASSGRGGTGNTIYF
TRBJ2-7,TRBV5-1,CASNFPGSSSSYEQYF
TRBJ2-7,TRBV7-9,CASSWDRGNEQYF
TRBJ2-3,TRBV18,CASSPWEKASGASDTQYF
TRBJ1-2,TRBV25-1,CASSDGQGLTGYGYTF
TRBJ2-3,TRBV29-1,CSVEAGGRGTDTQYF
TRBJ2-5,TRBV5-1,CASSGATGTGQETQYF
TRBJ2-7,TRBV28,CASSYSGSGGVEQYF
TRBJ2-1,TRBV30,CAGTGGSNEQFF